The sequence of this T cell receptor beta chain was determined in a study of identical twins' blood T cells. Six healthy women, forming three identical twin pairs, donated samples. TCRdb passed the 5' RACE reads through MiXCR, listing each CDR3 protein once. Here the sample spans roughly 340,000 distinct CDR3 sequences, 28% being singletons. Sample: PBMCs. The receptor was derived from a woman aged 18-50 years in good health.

The CDR3 region is CASMGAGGLHNEQFF. The DNA for the CDR3 is TGCGCCAGCATGGGGGCAGGGGGTTTACACAATGAGCAGTTCTTC. The rearrangement joins TRBV5-1 to TRBJ2-1; TRBD1 agrees at 7 bases. This CDR3 has 15 residues. V was clipped by 6 bases and J by 5 bases; unmatched bases: 11. Germline lookup yields CDR1 SGHRS and CDR2 YFSETQ.